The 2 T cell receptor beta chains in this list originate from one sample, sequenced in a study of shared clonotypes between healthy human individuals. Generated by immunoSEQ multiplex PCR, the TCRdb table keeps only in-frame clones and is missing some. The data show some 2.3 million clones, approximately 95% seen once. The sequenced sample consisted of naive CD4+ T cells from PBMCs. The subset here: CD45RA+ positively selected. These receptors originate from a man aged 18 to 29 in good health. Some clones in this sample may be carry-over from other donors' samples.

In nucleotides, the CDR3 is TGTGCCTGGAGCCGTAGTTGGGACCGGAACACCGGGGAGCTGTTTTTT. Protein sequence: CAWSRSWDRNTGELFF. The chain recombines TRBV30 with TRBJ2-2; D possibly matches TRBD1 or TRBD2 (5 bases each). The CDR3 runs 16 residues. V was trimmed by 3 bases and J by 1 base, leaving 15 bases between them. Germline V lookup: CDR1 GTSNPN, CDR2 SVGIG (reference sequence).

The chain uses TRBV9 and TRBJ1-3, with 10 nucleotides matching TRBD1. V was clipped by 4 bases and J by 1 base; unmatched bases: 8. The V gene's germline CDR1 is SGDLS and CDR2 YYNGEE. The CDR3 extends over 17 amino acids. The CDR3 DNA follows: TGTGCCAGCAGCCTATCTGGGACAGGGGCATCTGGAAACACCATATATTTT. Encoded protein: CASSLSGTGASGNTIYF.